This T cell receptor (beta chain) originates from a study of T cell responses to AZD1222 COVID-19 vaccine. Clones were sequenced by immunoSEQ multiplex PCR, and TCRdb holds only the in-frame ones, with some missing. The table records some 90,000 clones, approximately 83% of them present only once. V trimming: 8 bases; J trimming: 2 bases; junction bases outside the gene matches: 8. The CDR3 contains 15 residues. Germline CDR1 and CDR2: MNHNS and SASEGT. The chain is built from TRBV6-1 and TRBJ2-5, with 10 bases aligning to TRBD2. The sequence was obtained from an adult in good health. The sequenced sample was peripheral blood, obtained on day 0 of AZD1222 vaccination. CDR3 amino acids: CASGEAGGSQETQYF. CDR3 DNA sequence: TGTGCCAGCGGGGAAGCGGGAGGGTCTCAAGAGACCCAGTACTTC.